This T cell receptor (beta chain) was retrieved from a study of blood T cell repertoires in COVID-19. Looking at the study overall: T cells, B-cell-depleted T cells, or PBMCs supplied cDNA or gDNA.

Trimming removed 1 base at V and 4 bases at J, with 7 bases between. The CDR3 extends over 13 amino acids. Per the germline V gene, CDR1 is SGHDN and CDR2 is FVKESK. Source study methods: Amplification of reference gene primers provided the estimated nucleated cell counts. Profiling relied on immunoSEQ multiplex PCR, and the TCRdb table lists in-frame clones only, not all of them. From that table come the V and J calls and clone size; the DNA was used to work out D and trimming. The sample has about 78,000 clones; about 92% are singletons. The chain combines TRBV14 with TRBJ1-2; D possibly corresponds to TRBD1 (5 bases). The receptor's source is a woman aged 45 to 65 in a cohort sampled during active COVID-19. Input material: peripheral blood. The CDR3 DNA is TGTGCCAGCAGCCAAGGGGGCGGCTATGGCTACACCTTC. This codes for CASSQGGGYGYTF.